These 18 T cell receptor beta chains were all obtained from the same sample, sequenced in a study of Graves' ophthalmopathy and Graves' hyperthyroidism. Researchers took RNA transcripts and amplified TCR beta CDR3 regions from them. The workflow started with a first-round RT-PCR run with HTBI primers and then moved on to a second-round multiplex PCR. TCRdb itself ran the multiplex PCR reads through MiXCR, one entry per CDR3 protein. Counted here are hundreds of thousands of distinct CDR3 sequences, 40% occurring once; the ten biggest clones make up 44%. The sequenced material came from peripheral blood. All receptors come from an adult man with Graves' ophthalmopathy.

This clonotype was detected only a few times. This sequence joins TRBV29-1 and TRBJ2-2, with unresolved D. Between the trimmed V and J ends, which lost 7 bases and 1 base, there was a span of 10 bases. This CDR3 has 13 amino acids. CDR1 and CDR2 (germline): SQVTM, ANQGSEA. The CDR3, as DNA: TGCAGCGCTAGGACGGAGAACACCGGGGAGCTGTTTTTT. This encodes CSARTENTGELFF.

This chain connects TRBV2 to TRBJ2-2; TRBD2 matches 7 bases. With 7 bases clipped from V and 6 bases from J, the junction kept 8 bases outside the gene matches. Germline loops: CDR1 SNHLY, CDR2 FYNNEI. CDR3 length: 14 residues. The DNA for the CDR3 is TGTGCCAGCACCCAGTGGGAGGGATCCGGGGAGCTGTTTTTT. Encoded protein: CASTQWEGSGELFF.

With regard to this clonotype: The final CDR3 position lacks the conserved phenylalanine or tryptophan, pointing to a likely read error. It is unclear where the CDR3 begins or ends on the DNA, so no DNA is shown, and the CDR3 is as TCRdb lists it. This chain uses TRBV29-1 with TRBJ2-7; whether TRBD1, the table's D call, matches the DNA was not checked. Counting both end residues, the CDR3 totals 9 amino acids. In germline, CDR1 is SQVTM, CDR2 ANQGSEA. The CDR3 spells CSAWTGGCL.

The rearrangement uses TRBV7-2 and TRBJ2-5; D is tentatively TRBD1 or TRBD2 (6 bases each). Trimming took 0 bases from V and 4 from J, leaving 15 bases between them. Germline V gene lookup returns CDR1 SGHTA and CDR2 FQGNSA. There are 16 residues in the CDR3. This CDR3 reads CASSLAGGFLGETQYF. Here the CDR3 DNA reads TGTGCCAGCAGCTTAGCGGGGGGCTTTTTGGGAGAGACCCAGTACTTC.

This clonotype was seen just once. The rearrangement links TRBV24-1 to TRBJ2-5, with TRBD2 matching over 9 bases. From germline, CDR1 is KGHDR and CDR2 SFDVKD. With V trimmed by 5 bases and J by 2 bases, 5 bases remained unmatched. This CDR3 is built from 15 residues. The DNA for the CDR3 is TGTGCCACCAGTGTCGGCGGGGGGGCACAAGAGACCCAGTACTTC. This translates into CATSVGGGAQETQYF.

This clonotype was seen repeatedly, ten times or more. The chain joins TRBV29-1 to TRBJ1-2; D unclear. CDR1 and CDR2 (germline): SQVTM, ANQGSEA. The CDR3 is 12 residues long. CDR3 nucleotide sequence: TGCAGTGTTAGACCAGAAAACTATGGCTACACCTTC. Its protein product is CSVRPENYGYTF.

The rearrangement joins TRBV7-9 to TRBJ1-4; perhaps TRBD1 as D (5 bases). V lost 5 bases, J lost 5 bases, and 15 bases lay in between. The CDR3 sequence is 15 residues long. The germline CDR1 and CDR2 sequences are SEHNR and FQNEAQ (reference sequence). CDR3 DNA: TGTGCCAGCAGCCCTGGGACGGATGTGAATGAAAAACTGTTTTTT. Its protein is CASSPGTDVNEKLFF.

This chain joins TRBV14 and TRBJ2-5; possibly TRBD2 for D (6 bases). The CDR3 is 13 residues long. CDR1 and CDR2 from the germline V gene are SGHDN and FVKESK. The V end was cut by 0 bases, the J end by 10 bases, with 12 bases between. The CDR3 DNA is TGTGCCAGCAGCCAAGAGCTGAACGGGGGCCAGTACTTC. Protein: CASSQELNGGQYF.

This clonotype was seen a handful of times. The chain links TRBV7-9 to TRBJ1-1; 7 bases align to TRBD1. The CDR3 contains 15 residues. Trimming at V came to 4 bases and at J to 6 bases, leaving 11 bases not matched to a gene. Germline CDR1 and CDR2: SEHNR and FQNEAQ (reference sequence). The CDR3 here is CASSYRDSKSAEAFF. CDR3 nucleotides: TGTGCCAGCAGCTACCGGGACAGCAAATCGGCTGAAGCTTTCTTT. The full variable domain, its missing parts supplied by reference TRBV7-9 and TRBJ1-1, is DTGVSQNPRHKITKRGQNVTFRCDPISEHNRLYWYRQTLGQGPEFLTYFQNEAQLEKSRLLSDRFSAERPKGSFSTLEIQRTEQGDSAMYLCASSYRDSKSAEAFFGQGTRLTVV.

The chain is built from TRBV25-1 and TRBJ1-4; D unresolved. The germline V and J ends were trimmed by 5 bases and 2 bases, with 15 bases remaining between them. CDR1 MGHDK and CDR2 SYGVNS come from the germline V gene. The CDR3 contains 16 residues. This CDR3 reads CASSFGRARTNEKLFF. The CDR3 region has the DNA TGTGCCAGCAGTTTTGGAAGGGCCCGCACTAATGAAAAACTGTTTTTT.

This clonotype was seen many times. This rearrangement joins TRBV20-1 to TRBJ1-4; 7 bases fit TRBD1. V lost 5 bases, J lost 3 bases, and 3 bases stayed unmatched. This CDR3 contains 13 residues. The germline gives CDR1 DFQATT, CDR2 SNEGSKA (reference sequence). Here the CDR3 reads CSAVGQSNEKLFF. The CDR3 DNA reads TGCAGTGCTGTGGGACAGTCTAATGAAAAACTGTTTTTT.

This clonotype was detected ten times or more. The chain has TRBV25-1 and TRBJ1-2; D unresolved. The germline gives CDR1 MGHDK, CDR2 SYGVNS. V was cut by 5 bases and J by 8 bases, with 15 bases left in between. CDR3 length equals 13 residues. CDR3: CASSLPGARGYTF. The CDR3 nucleotides are TGTGCCAGCAGTCTCCCGGGAGCGAGAGGCTACACCTTC.

Comments on this clonotype: At one end the junction does not follow the germline gene, possibly because of a read error. CDR3 DNA: TGTGCCAGCTCCTCGGGGGGGCAAGAGGCCCAGTACTTC. This encodes CASSSGGQEAQYF. The J gene is TRBJ2-5, the V gene TRBV2, with 8 bases lining up with TRBD2. The CDR3 has 13 amino acids. Germline values: CDR1 SNHLY, CDR2 FYNNEI.

The sample holds a few counts of this clonotype. The chain is built from TRBV12-3 or TRBV12-4 and TRBJ1-1; 7 nucleotides agree with TRBD1. CDR3 length: 11 residues. Trimming cost V 10 bases and J 10 bases; bases outside gene matches: 9. In DNA form, the CDR3 reads TGTGCCACCGCAACAGGGGCGGCAGCTTTCTTT. This encodes CATATGAAAFF.

This clonotype occurred many times. This chain joins TRBV2 and TRBJ2-5; TRBD1 might be the D (6 bases). This CDR3 contains 14 residues. The germline CDR1 and CDR2 sequences are SNHLY and FYNNEI. Trimming cost V 8 bases and J 0 bases, with 13 bases left between them. This chain's CDR3 is CASGAGAYQETQYF. The CDR3 bases are TGTGCCAGCGGGGCAGGGGCGTACCAAGAGACCCAGTACTTC.

This clonotype has more than one count but fewer than ten. This chain uses TRBV4-1 with TRBJ2-7; no firm D call. The V gene's germline CDR1 is MGHRA and CDR2 YSYEKL. This CDR3 is built from 11 residues. Here the CDR3 DNA reads TGCGCACCGCCCTTAACTTACGAGCAGTACTTC. This gives the protein CAPPLTYEQYF.

The CDR3 DNA reads TGCGCCAGCAGCCAGGCAGGAAGGTGGTCCCATGGCTACACCTTC. Amino acid sequence: CASSQAGRWSHGYTF. The rearrangement links TRBV4-1 to TRBJ1-2; D unresolved. V lost 3 bases and J 6 bases, leaving 17 bases between the germline ends. Per the germline V gene, CDR1 is MGHRA and CDR2 is YSYEKL. This CDR3 is 15 amino acids long.

A remark on this clonotype: This sequence may be a read error, since a much larger clone differs from it by one base. Without the conserved terminal phenylalanine or tryptophan, this CDR3 likely stems from a read error. V and J are TRBV7-8 and TRBJ2-5, with D perhaps assigned TRBD1 or TRBD2 (5 bases each). V lost 7 bases and J 4 bases, leaving 10 bases between the germline ends. Germline CDR1 SGHVS, CDR2 FQNEAQ. This CDR3 has 12 amino acids. The DNA of the CDR3 is TGTGCCAGCAATAGAGGGGCAGAGACCCAGTACCTC. This encodes CASNRGAETQYL.